This TCR beta chain stems from a study of cytomegalovirus exposure and HLA in healthy donors. Overall study findings and caveats: By a later analysis, the bulk of CMV-associated TCR beta chains appeared HLA-restricted.

The PCR used 60 Vbeta and 13 Jbeta primers. Under the authors' procedure: Unique TCR beta chains numbered 60 million to 100 million in a later analysis, with around 11 million shared. Clones were read by immunoSEQ multiplex PCR, and TCRdb kept only the in-frame ones, dropping some. V and J calls and clone size are as listed in that table; D and trimming were resolved from the DNA. The sample shows some 200,000 clones, almost 70% of them seen only once. Points on this clone: Its target is unknown.

The donors gave bone marrow, and they were healthy. CDR1 is SGHAT, CDR2 FQNNGV, per germline. V was clipped by 5 bases and J by 4 bases, with 17 bases between them. The CDR3 extends over 15 amino acids. This receptor was obtained from a man in his forties in good health and CMV-seropositive. Sequencing was done on a sample of PBMCs. V usage is TRBV11-2 and J usage is TRBJ1-1; D is perhaps TRBD1 (6 bases). The CDR3 DNA reads TGTGCCAGCAGCCGAACCCCAGGGGACGTCACTGAAGCTTTCTTT. Translated: CASSRTPGDVTEAFF.